The T cell receptor beta chain under discussion was sequenced for a study of CD8+CD57+ T cells in acquired aplastic anemia. Study-wide context: CD4+ and CD8+ cells, once sorted, gave DNA averaging about 3 ug. Average CD4+ read depth in healthy donors was 11 million or so reads. Regarding the study as a whole: Patients versus controls showed no significant CD8+ Simpson's diversity difference. Patients and controls had in common approximately 28 CD8+ CDR3 sequences.

Profiles of TCR beta VDJ and CDR3 were generated from a genomic DNA template. Using its own MiXCR run on the reads, TCRdb lists one record per CDR3 protein. The sample includes about 68,000 distinct CDR3 sequences, 45% to 60% seen only once; the top ten take about 8%. Of note for this clonotype: Antigen specificity is unknown.

Between the trimmed V and J ends, which lost 5 bases and 0 bases, there was a span of 11 bases. The CDR3 runs to 15 residues. Germline V gives CDR1 SGHAT, CDR2 FQDESV (reference sequence). This receptor was obtained from a human donor in good health, serving as a control. Sequenced material: sorted CD4+, CD8+, or CD8+CD57+ T cells (not recorded which) from PBMCs. V is TRBV11-1 and J is TRBJ2-1; D not certain. The CDR3 sequence: CASSLWNSSYNEQFF. CDR3 nucleotides: TGTGCCAGCAGCCTATGGAACAGCTCCTACAATGAGCAGTTCTTC.